These 27 T cell receptor beta chains share one sample of origin, sequenced in a study of blood T cell repertoires in COVID-19. Sequencing used immunoSEQ multiplex PCR; TCRdb keeps in-frame clones, though not all of them. This table holds about 50,000 clones, 80% to 90% found once. Sequencing input: peripheral blood. These receptors were obtained from a human donor in a cohort sampled during active COVID-19.

This chain uses TRBV6-5 with TRBJ2-7; 9 bases fit TRBD1. Germline CDR1 and CDR2: MNHEY and SVGAGI. J was trimmed by 1 base and V by 6 bases; bases with no gene match: 7. The CDR3 sequence is 15 residues long. CDR3 DNA sequence: TGTGCCAGCAGAGGCGACAGGGGGTTTTCCTACGAGCAGTACTTC. It specifies CASRGDRGFSYEQYF.

This clone was counted between two and nine times. This rearrangement joins TRBV7-9 to TRBJ1-2, with D possibly matching TRBD1 (6 bases). From germline, CDR1 is SEHNR and CDR2 FQNEAQ (reference sequence). The V and J ends lost 8 bases and 3 bases respectively, with 19 bases between them. The CDR3 sequence is 15 residues long. CDR3 loop: CASGTPTALYYGYTF. CDR3 sequence (DNA): TGTGCCAGCGGGACACCCACGGCCCTTTACTATGGCTACACCTTC.

V is TRBV6-5 and J is TRBJ2-3; D is ambiguous. Trimming cost V 7 bases and J 3 bases, with 14 bases left between them. The CDR3 is made up of 14 amino acids. Germline CDR1 reads MNHEY; CDR2 reads SVGAGI. For the CDR3, the DNA is TGTGCCAGCAACACTTTTTCTAGGACAGATACGCAGTATTTT. This translates into CASNTFSRTDTQYF.

The CDR3 region has the DNA TGTGCCAGCAGTTCACAGGTGGGGGGGCAGTACTTC. Translated, it gives CASSSQVGGQYF. This chain connects TRBV6-5 to TRBJ2-7; perhaps TRBD2 as D (6 bases). CDR3 length equals 12 residues. The germline V gene encodes CDR1 MNHEY and CDR2 SVGAGI. Deletions cut 4 bases from V and 9 bases from J, with 13 bases between.

In its sample, this clone was seen a few times. V gene TRBV3-1 (or the pseudogene TRBV3-2) combines with J gene TRBJ1-5; TRBD1 is a possible D gene (5 bases). Trimming removed 1 base at V and 6 bases at J, with 10 bases between. The germline gives CDR1 LGHDT, CDR2 YNNKEL (reference sequence). The CDR3 contains 14 residues. The CDR3 sequence is CASSQVQGGQPQHF. DNA for the CDR3: TGTGCCAGCAGCCAAGTGCAGGGTGGTCAGCCCCAGCATTTT.

The V call is TRBV6-5, the J call TRBJ2-7; TRBD1 agrees at 9 bases. Germline CDR1 MNHEY, CDR2 SVGAGI. The CDR3 consists of 15 residues. J was trimmed by 12 bases and V by 6 bases; bases with no gene match: 18. In DNA form, the CDR3 reads TGTGCCAGCAGCCACAGCCGGGACAGGGTGGCGTCTCGGTACTTC. It codes for CASSHSRDRVASRYF.

The chain links TRBV7-6 to TRBJ2-2; D gene unclear. Trimming pared 3 bases from V and 6 bases from J, leaving 11 bases between. The CDR3 spans 14 residues. The germline CDR1 and CDR2 sequences are SGHVS and FNYEAQ. CDR3 nucleotides: TGTGCCAGCAGCTTCGACGTGGGCGCCGGGGAGCTGTTTTTT. Translated: CASSFDVGAGELFF.

The gene calls are TRBV23-1 and TRBJ2-6; 9 bases are shared with TRBD1. TRBV23-1 is an ORF, with its function uncertain. Losses at the gene ends were 6 bases for V and 3 bases for J; bases not matched to a gene: 9. The CDR3 consists of 17 residues. CDR3 coding DNA: TGCGCCAGCAGCCGGGACAGGGAAGTAGTTGGGGCCAACGTCCTGACTTTC. Translation: CASSRDREVVGANVLTF.

The rearrangement joins TRBV3-1 (or the pseudogene TRBV3-2) to TRBJ2-7; the match to TRBD1 covers 12 bases. After removal of 4 bases from V and 1 base from J, the junction contained 2 bases not matched to a gene. There are 15 residues in the CDR3. CDR1 and CDR2 from the germline V gene are LGHDT and YNNKEL (reference sequence). The DNA for the CDR3 is TGTGCCAGCAGCCTGGGACAGGGGGCGTCCTACGAGCAGTACTTC. Translating gives CASSLGQGASYEQYF.

The chain has TRBV6-5 and TRBJ1-2; D gene unclear. The V end was cut by 7 bases, the J end by 4 bases, with 13 bases between. In germline, CDR1 is MNHEY, CDR2 SVGAGI. This CDR3 has 13 residues. This CDR3 is CASTPGAGYGYTF. The CDR3 DNA is TGTGCCAGCACTCCGGGAGCGGGCTATGGCTACACCTTC.

Written as DNA, the CDR3 is TGTGCCACCAGTGGCGGGACTAGCGGGGGGGGAGATACGCAGTATTTT. Translated: CATSGGTSGGGDTQYF. The V gene is TRBV24-1, the J gene TRBJ2-3, with 16 bases aligning to TRBD2. V shed 5 bases and J 5 bases; nucleotides not matched to a gene: 3. This CDR3 has 16 residues. Germline CDR1 reads KGHDR; CDR2 reads SFDVKD.

The chain carries TRBV30 and TRBJ2-7; D gene uncertain. Trimming took off 4 bases at V and 2 bases at J, with 6 bases between the two ends. This CDR3 comprises 11 residues. Germline lookup yields CDR1 GTSNPN and CDR2 SVGIG (reference sequence). CDR3 amino acids: CAWKQTYEQYF. CDR3 nucleotides: TGTGCCTGGAAACAGACCTACGAGCAGTACTTC.

A single count supports this clone. The V gene is TRBV11-3, the J gene TRBJ2-3, with D unresolved. The germline V gene has CDR1 SGHNT and CDR2 YENEEA. The ends were cut back, 5 bases at V and 5 bases at J, with 11 bases in the middle. The CDR3 extends over 13 amino acids. The CDR3 loop is CASSRVAVDTQYF. CDR3 in DNA: TGTGCCAGCAGCCGGGTAGCCGTAGATACGCAGTATTTT.

The chain has TRBV21-1 and TRBJ1-5; the table's D call TRBD1 went unverified against the DNA. TRBV21-1 represents a pseudogene. This CDR3 region has 16 residues. In DNA form, the CDR3 reads TGTGCCAGCAGCAAAGACCCCATTAAGGGGGACGAGCCCCAGCATTTT. Translated, it gives CASSKDPIKGDEPQHF.

The V and J genes are TRBV18 and TRBJ2-3; 7 positions agree with TRBD2. V trimming: 6 bases; J trimming: 2 bases; junction bases outside the gene matches: 8. CDR3 length equals 15 residues. The germline V gene encodes CDR1 KGHSH and CDR2 LQKENI. DNA for the CDR3: TGTGCCAGCTCCCCCCTGGGGGGGTCCACAGATACGCAGTATTTT. It yields the protein CASSPLGGSTDTQYF.

This clone is a singleton in its sample. The chain uses TRBV10-3 and TRBJ1-4, with 7 bases lining up with TRBD1. Trimming at V came to 5 bases and at J to 5 bases, leaving 5 bases not matched to a gene. The CDR3 consists of 14 residues. Germline V gene data show CDR1 as ENHRY and CDR2 as SYGVKD. The CDR3 nucleotides read TGTGCCATCAGTACCGGGACAGAAAATGAAAAACTGTTTTTT. Translation: CAISTGTENEKLFF.

The genes are TRBV29-1 and TRBJ1-1; a possible D gene is TRBD1 (5 bases). Germline CDR1 SQVTM, CDR2 ANQGSEA. V shed 6 bases and J shed 0 bases, with 11 bases lying between them. The CDR3 has 13 residues. The CDR3 nucleotides read TGCAGCGTATCGACAGATATGAACACTGAAGCTTTCTTT. Its translation: CSVSTDMNTEAFF.

V usage is TRBV2 and J usage is TRBJ2-3, with D tentatively TRBD1 (6 bases). Trimming removed 9 bases from V and 0 bases from J, with 16 bases in between. Germline V gene lookup returns CDR1 SNHLY and CDR2 FYNNEI. This CDR3 spans 15 amino acids. CDR3 amino acids: CASCSRGFSTDTQYF. DNA for the CDR3: TGTGCCAGTTGTTCTAGGGGGTTTAGCACAGATACGCAGTATTTT.

The chain uses TRBV3-1 (or the pseudogene TRBV3-2) and TRBJ2-7, with D possibly TRBD1 on 6 matching bases. CDR3 length: 14 residues. The V gene lost 0 bases and the J gene lost 6 bases, with 12 bases spanning the gap. The germline V gene encodes CDR1 LGHDT and CDR2 YNNKEL (reference sequence). CDR3 amino acids: CASSQDHIGGEQYF. Here the CDR3 DNA reads TGTGCCAGCAGCCAAGATCATATAGGGGGCGAGCAGTACTTC.

The rearrangement links TRBV28 to TRBJ2-7, with 7 bases lining up with TRBD1. Losses at the gene ends were 6 bases for V and 7 bases for J; bases not matched to a gene: 12. The CDR3 is made up of 14 amino acids. The V gene's germline CDR1 is MDHEN and CDR2 SYDVKM. The CDR3 bases are TGTGCCAGCAGGTCGACAGGGACGCCTCGGGAGCAGTACTTC. Protein sequence: CASRSTGTPREQYF.

The V gene is TRBV7-2, the J gene TRBJ1-3; D is unresolved. The CDR3 has 15 residues. CDR1 is SGHTA, CDR2 FQGNSA, per germline. The germline V and J ends were trimmed by 0 bases and 0 bases, with 6 bases remaining between them. The CDR3, as DNA: TGTGCCAGCAGCTTAGCACACCTCTCTGGAAACACCATATATTTT. Its protein is CASSLAHLSGNTIYF.

The chain recombines TRBV30 with TRBJ2-3; 10 nucleotides line up with TRBD2. CDR1 is GTSNPN, CDR2 SVGIG, per germline (reference sequence). The CDR3 loop spans 16 amino acids. V lost 2 bases to trimming and J lost 3 bases; unmatched junction nucleotides: 8. The CDR3 sequence is CAWSMIAGGWTDTQYF. CDR3 in DNA: TGTGCCTGGAGTATGATAGCGGGGGGTTGGACAGATACGCAGTATTTT.

CDR3 sequence reads: CASSEYEANQPQHF. DNA for the CDR3: TGTGCCAGCAGTGAATACGAGGCAAATCAGCCCCAGCATTTT. This rearrangement joins TRBV2 to TRBJ1-5; no reliable D call. CDR3 length: 14 residues. Germline V lookup: CDR1 SNHLY, CDR2 FYNNEI. Trimming left V 2 bases short and J 4 bases short, with 9 bases between.

This chain links TRBV6-5 with TRBJ1-3, with a weak D call TRBD1 (6 bases). With 6 bases removed from V and 8 bases from J, the gap between germline ends came to 17 bases. The CDR3 covers 14 residues. The germline gives CDR1 MNHEY, CDR2 SVGAGI. The chain's CDR3 is CASSRGQIQDTIYF. Written as DNA, the CDR3 is TGTGCCAGCAGCCGAGGACAGATCCAAGACACCATATATTTT.

This clone was detected once. J is TRBJ2-1 and V is TRBV19; 9 bases align to TRBD1. V lost 6 bases to trimming and J lost 0 bases; unmatched junction nucleotides: 18. This CDR3 is 20 amino acids long. Germline-derived CDR1 and CDR2 are LNHDA and SQIVND (reference sequence). As DNA, the CDR3 is TGTGCCAGTAGCTATACCCCGGGACAGGGTAAACTCAGCTCCTACAATGAGCAGTTCTTC. Translating it yields CASSYTPGQGKLSSYNEQFF.

The rearrangement joins TRBV5-1 to TRBJ1-4; no firm D call. CDR1 SGHRS and CDR2 YFSETQ come from the germline V gene. Trimming cost V 5 bases and J 4 bases, with 9 bases left between them. This CDR3 region has 13 residues. CDR3 sequence reads: CASRGNSNEKLFF. The CDR3 region has the DNA TGCGCCAGCAGAGGAAACAGTAATGAAAAACTGTTTTTT.

The chain couples TRBV27 to TRBJ1-1, with a possible D match to TRBD1 (6 bases). The germline V gene has CDR1 MNHEY and CDR2 SMNVEV (reference sequence). Between the trimmed V and J ends, which lost 3 bases and 1 base, there was a span of 12 bases. This CDR3 is 15 amino acids long. CDR3 in amino acids: CASSLDSPGNTEAFF. The CDR3 coding sequence is TGTGCCAGCAGTTTGGACAGCCCGGGGAACACTGAAGCTTTCTTT.